This TCR beta chain was sequenced for a study of blood T cell repertoires in COVID-19. Whole-study context: Acute and convalescent COVID-19 specimens originated in the United States, Italy and Spain.

Sequencing used immunoSEQ multiplex PCR; TCRdb keeps in-frame clones, though not all of them. Of tens of thousands of clones in the sample, 90% are singletons; the top ten hold around 0.98%. CDR1 and CDR2 from the germline V gene are LNHDA and SQIVND (reference sequence). The CDR3 is 14 amino acids. Trimming cost V 3 bases and J 4 bases; bases outside gene matches: 5. Sequencing used peripheral blood. This TCR was sampled from a woman aged 50 to 60 in a cohort sampled during active COVID-19. The genes are TRBV19 and TRBJ2-7, with 8 bases that match TRBD2. In nucleotides, the CDR3 is TGTGCCAGTAGTATGGGAACTAGCGGTTACGAGCAGTACTTC. Amino acids: CASSMGTSGYEQYF.